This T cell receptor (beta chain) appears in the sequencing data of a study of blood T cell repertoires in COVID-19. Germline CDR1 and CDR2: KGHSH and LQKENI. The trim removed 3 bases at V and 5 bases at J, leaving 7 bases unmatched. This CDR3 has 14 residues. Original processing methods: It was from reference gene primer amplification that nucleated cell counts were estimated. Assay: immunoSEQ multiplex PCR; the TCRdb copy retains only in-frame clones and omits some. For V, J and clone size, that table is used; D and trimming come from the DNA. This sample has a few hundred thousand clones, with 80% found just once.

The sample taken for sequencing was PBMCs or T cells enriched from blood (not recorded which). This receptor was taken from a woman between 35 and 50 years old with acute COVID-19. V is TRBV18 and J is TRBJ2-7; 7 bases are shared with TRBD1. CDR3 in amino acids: CASSPDRNVHEQYF. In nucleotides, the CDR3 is TGTGCCAGCTCACCGGACAGGAATGTCCACGAGCAGTACTTC.